The 10 T cell receptor beta chains reported below all come from one sample, sequenced in a study of CD8+ T cells in alopecia areata. Pooled cutaneous lymph node cells were sorted using CD4, CD8alpha, NKG2D, NKG2ACE and other markers. Investigators isolated RNA and reverse transcribed it into cDNA to act as the sequencing template. This table comes from immunoSEQ multiplex PCR, and its TCRdb copy is limited to in-frame clones, with some not included. The sample offers about 270,000 clones and no singletons, the top ten holding 0.9% to 1.5%. The sequenced sample consisted of CD4+ T cells sorted from a lymph node. The receptors come from a C3H/HeJ mouse with alopecia areata. The mice in this strain carry MHC haplotype H2-k.

Details on this clone: Gene names follow the mouse nomenclature. Read sequence stops 4 residues before the CDR3 end, and the germline J gene provides the missing end. J is TRBJ2-1 and V is TRBV5, with 8 bases fitting TRBD1. In germline, CDR1 is LGHNA, CDR2 YNLKQL (reference sequence). There are 14 residues in the CDR3. The DNA read from the CDR3 is TGTGCCAGCAGCCAAAGGGGACAGGAGGCT. Protein: CASSQRGQEA. The whole CDR3 reads CASSQRGQEAEQFF.

Note on this clone: Gene names and germline match the mouse. The read halts 4 residues ahead of the CDR3 end, with the missing end drawn from the germline J gene. The chain links TRBV19 to TRBJ2-1, with TRBD2 identical over 8 bases. Unmatched junction bases numbered 0, after V lost 9 bases and J lost 1 base. Germline V lookup: CDR1 FNHDT, CDR2 SITEND (reference sequence). The CDR3 sequence is 12 residues long. The covered CDR3 bases are TGTGCCAACTGGGGGAACTATGCT. Amino acid sequence: CANWGNYA. The CDR3 in its entirety is CANWGNYAEQFF.

This clone occurred a few times. The listed genes are named as in mouse. The DNA ends 3 residues before the CDR3 does, and the rest of the CDR3 is filled in from the germline J gene. The V and J genes are TRBV5 and TRBJ1-6; 9 bases match TRBD1. TRBJ1-6 is sorted into the ORF group, with uncertain function. Germline values: CDR1 LGHNA, CDR2 YNLKQL (reference sequence). There are 14 residues in the CDR3. Unmatched junction bases numbered 2, after V lost 4 bases and J lost 7 bases. The part of the CDR3 DNA that was read is TGTGCCAGCAGCCGGACAGGGGTCAATTCGCCC. This translates into CASSRTGVNSP. The full CDR3 is CASSRTGVNSPLYF.

This clone has more than one count but fewer than ten. Mouse names are used for the genes. The read ends 4 residues early relative to the CDR3; the germline J gene fills the gap. The V and J genes are TRBV1 and TRBJ2-5, with 8 bases lining up with TRBD2. Germline CDR1 and CDR2: NSQYPW and LRSPGD (reference sequence). The length of the CDR3 is 16 residues. CDR3 DNA (partial): TGCACCTGCAGTGCAGATAACGGGGGGGCGCGAGAC. Amino acids: CTCSADNGGARD. From start to end, the CDR3 is CTCSADNGGARDTQYF.

This clone was counted between two and nine times. Genes and germline come from the mouse. The CDR3 end lies 4 residues beyond the end of the read and is filled in from the germline J gene. Within the sample, other DNA sequences also encode this same CDR3. The chain couples TRBV13-1 to TRBJ2-5; maybe TRBD1 (5 bases). This CDR3 has 12 amino acids. Germline V gives CDR1 NSHNY, CDR2 SYGAGN. CDR3 sequence reads: CASSGQGDTQYF. The CDR3 bases that were read are TGTGCCAGCAGTGGTCAGGGAGAC.

Regarding this clone: The listed genes are named as in mouse. From the germline J gene comes the end of the CDR3, since the read stops 4 residues before it. This rearrangement joins TRBV13-1 to TRBJ1-1, with D possibly matching TRBD1 (5 bases). Germline CDR1 NSHNY, CDR2 SYGAGN. This CDR3 is 14 amino acids long. The CDR3 loop reads CASSDAKGQGEVFF. The sequenced CDR3 bases are TGTGCCAGCAGTGATGCAAAGGGCCAGGGA.

This clone was seen a handful of times. Gene and germline names: mouse. The read ends 4 residues shy of where the CDR3 ends; the end is completed using the germline J gene. The same CDR3 is also encoded by other DNA sequences in this sample. The gene calls are TRBV5 and TRBJ2-1; weak D call: TRBD1 (6 bases). The length of the CDR3 is 15 residues. CDR1 and CDR2 (germline): LGHNA, YNLKQL (reference sequence). The ends were cut back, 0 bases at V and 0 bases at J, with 6 bases in the middle. CDR3 sequence: CASSQEQGNYAEQFF. CDR3 bases read: TGTGCCAGCAGCCAAGAACAGGGTAACTATGCT.

This clone has more than one count but fewer than ten. Gene names denote mouse genes. The DNA ends 4 residues before the CDR3 does, and the rest of the CDR3 is filled in from the germline J gene. The sample carries other DNA sequences with the same CDR3. This rearrangement joins TRBV5 to TRBJ2-1; the match to TRBD2 covers 10 bases. Germline V gene data show CDR1 as LGHNA and CDR2 as YNLKQL (reference sequence). V was pared by 1 base and J by 6 bases, with 3 bases of the junction left unmatched. The CDR3 has 15 residues. CDR3 bases read: TGTGCCAGCAGCCAAGGGACTGGGGGCCTTGCT. It codes for CASSQGTGGLA. The entire CDR3 reads CASSQGTGGLAEQFF.

Comments on this clone: Each gene name is a mouse one. The CDR3 extends 4 residues past the end of the read, so its final part is completed from the germline J gene. The J gene is TRBJ2-3, the V gene TRBV13-1, with 9 bases matching TRBD1. CDR3 length: 15 residues. The V gene's germline CDR1 is NSHNY and CDR2 SYGAGN. With 2 bases clipped from V and 3 bases from J, the junction kept 4 bases outside the gene matches. The CDR3 loop reads CASSEHRGLAETLYF. The sequenced part of the CDR3 DNA is TGTGCCAGCAGTGAGCACAGGGGGCTGGCAGAA.

This clone showed up many times. Gene names are the mouse ones. The CDR3 end lies 4 residues beyond the end of the read and is filled in from the germline J gene. Other DNA sequences from this sample encode an identical CDR3 as well. The chain recombines TRBV13-1 with TRBJ1-2; D possibly corresponds to TRBD1 (6 bases). This CDR3 spans 14 amino acids. Germline CDR1 is NSHNY and CDR2 is SYGAGN. Trimming pared 2 bases from V and 2 bases from J, leaving 10 bases between. The CDR3 here is CASSEGQTNSDYTF. Incomplete CDR3 DNA: TGTGCCAGCAGTGAGGGACAAACCAACTCC.